What follows are 27 T cell receptor beta chains derived from one specimen sequenced in a study of T cell repertoires in cytomegalovirus infection. TCRdb redid the calling of the reads with MiXCR, one entry per CDR3 protein. The sample includes about 300,000 distinct CDR3 sequences, 8% to 10% of them seen just once. The sequencing input was PBMCs. These receptors were obtained from a human donor in good health (CMV status not recorded). Some clones in this sample may be carry-over from other donors' samples.

This chain uses TRBV20-1 with TRBJ2-7; TRBD2 matches at 13 bases. CDR3 length equals 15 residues. Germline lookup yields CDR1 DFQATT and CDR2 SNEGSKA (reference sequence). Unmatched junction bases numbered 4, after V lost 4 bases and J lost 1 base. The CDR3 here is CSATKTSGGSYEQYF. The DNA of the CDR3 is TGCAGTGCTACCAAGACTAGCGGGGGGTCCTACGAGCAGTACTTC.

This clonotype was counted at least ten times. The rearrangement links TRBV6-2 or TRBV6-3 to TRBJ1-1, with 8 nucleotides matching TRBD1. The CDR3 sequence is 14 residues long. Germline loops: CDR1 MNHEY, CDR2 SVGEGT. After removal of 8 bases from V and 2 bases from J, the junction contained 7 bases not matched to a gene. The CDR3 DNA sequence: TGTGCCAGCTCAACAGGGGGGGCCAACACTGAAGCTTTCTTT. Translating gives CASSTGGANTEAFF.

This clonotype was seen at least ten times. The chain carries TRBV7-9 and TRBJ2-7; possibly TRBD2 for D (6 bases). Germline V gene lookup returns CDR1 SEHNR and CDR2 FQNEAQ (reference sequence). The CDR3 loop spans 14 amino acids. Trimming removed 6 bases at V and 7 bases at J, with 19 bases between. This chain's CDR3 is CASSPPGLRGEQYF. The CDR3 nucleotides read TGTGCCAGCAGTCCACCGGGACTGAGAGGTGAGCAGTACTTC.

This clonotype was counted at least ten times. The V and J genes are TRBV5-4 and TRBJ2-3; TRBD1 or TRBD2 may be the D gene (5 bases each). Germline V CDR1 and CDR2: SGHNT, YYREEE (reference sequence). The CDR3 has 14 residues. Trimming removed 0 bases from V and 4 bases from J, with 9 bases in between. The CDR3 here is CASSLVLGPDTQYF. The CDR3 DNA is TGTGCCAGCAGCTTGGTTTTGGGACCAGATACGCAGTATTTT.

This clonotype was counted at least ten times. The chain recombines TRBV7-2 with TRBJ2-5; the D is unclear. The CDR3 is made up of 14 amino acids. Deletions cut 5 bases from V and 0 bases from J, with 10 bases between. Germline CDR1 and CDR2: SGHTA and FQGNSA. CDR3 region: CASSIATNQETQYF. In DNA form, the CDR3 reads TGTGCCAGCAGCATTGCCACAAACCAAGAGACCCAGTACTTC. The whole variable domain, remainder taken from reference TRBV7-2 and TRBJ2-5, is GAGVSQSPSNKVTEKGKDVELRCDPISGHTALYWYRQSLGQGLEFLIYFQGNSAPDKSGLPSDRFSAERTGGSVSTLTIQRTQQEDSAVYLCASSIATNQETQYFGPGTRLLVL.

The chain has TRBV2 and TRBJ2-2; no firm D call. Germline V gene data show CDR1 as SNHLY and CDR2 as FYNNEI. Trimming took off 0 bases at V and 5 bases at J, with 25 bases between the two ends. The CDR3 is 20 residues long. CDR3 in amino acids: CASSEAYDPRSDETTGELFF. In nucleotides, the CDR3 is TGTGCCAGCAGTGAAGCTTACGACCCACGAAGTGATGAAACTACCGGGGAGCTGTTTTTT. The full variable domain, with the rest looked up from reference TRBV2 and TRBJ2-2, is EPEVTQTPSHQVTQMGQEVILRCVPISNHLYFYWYRQILGQKVEFLVSFYNNEISEKSEIFDDQFSVERPDGSNFTLKIRSTKLEDSAMYFCASSEAYDPRSDETTGELFFGEGSRLTVL.

This clonotype was seen repeatedly, ten times or more. The chain employs TRBV20-1 and TRBJ1-1; D is unclear. CDR1 and CDR2 (germline): DFQATT, SNEGSKA (reference sequence). There are 11 residues in the CDR3. Trimming removed 3 bases at V and 1 base at J, with 3 bases between. The CDR3 loop reads CSARRNTEAFF. For the CDR3, the DNA is TGCAGTGCTAGGAGGAACACTGAAGCTTTCTTT.

The sample holds many counts of this clonotype. V is TRBV28 and J is TRBJ2-7; D is possibly TRBD2 (5 bases). This CDR3 comprises 16 residues. V lost 2 bases to trimming and J lost 0 bases, with 14 bases between them. Germline CDR1 and CDR2: MDHEN and SYDVKM. The CDR3 reads CASSLAGTPTSYEQYV. In nucleotides, the CDR3 is TGTGCCAGCAGTTTAGCGGGCACCCCTACCTCCTACGAGCAGTACGTC.

Many counts were recorded for this clonotype. The chain recombines TRBV12-3 or TRBV12-4 with TRBJ1-2, with 9 bases that match TRBD1. V lost 6 bases and J lost 2; bases outside the gene matches: 4. CDR3 length equals 14 residues. CDR3 protein: CASSRTGVNYGYTF. Here the CDR3 DNA reads TGTGCCAGCAGCCGGACAGGGGTGAACTATGGCTACACCTTC.

The sample holds many counts of this clonotype. The rearrangement uses TRBV13 and TRBJ1-2, with TRBD1 matching 8 bases. V lost 5 bases, J lost 2 bases, and 4 bases stayed unmatched. The CDR3 totals 14 residues. Germline V CDR1 and CDR2: PRHDT, FYEKMQ (reference sequence). CDR3 nucleotide sequence: TGTGCCAGCAGCAGGAGGACAGGGAACTATGGCTACACCTTC. Translating it yields CASSRRTGNYGYTF.

This clonotype was detected many times. One end of the junction fails to match germline, which may point to a read error. This chain links TRBV7-9 with TRBJ2-3; perhaps TRBD1 as D (6 bases). There are 14 residues in the CDR3. From germline, CDR1 is SEHNR and CDR2 FQNEAQ (reference sequence). The CDR3 bases are TGTGCCAGCACCTTAGGGGACAACACAGATACGCAGTATTTT. This codes for CASTLGDNTDTQYF.

This clonotype has a count of ten or more. V gene TRBV20-1 combines with J gene TRBJ2-7, with D possibly TRBD1 on 6 matching bases. Trimming took 0 bases from V and 5 from J, leaving 17 bases between them. Germline values: CDR1 DFQATT, CDR2 SNEGSKA (reference sequence). CDR3 size: 15 residues. The CDR3 reads CSARDFSIGQNEQYF. The DNA for the CDR3 is TGCAGTGCTAGAGATTTCTCCATCGGACAGAACGAGCAGTACTTC.

This clonotype showed up many times. The CDR3 reads CASSGRLRVDTQYF. CDR3 bases: TGTGCCAGCAGCGGCCGACTGAGAGTAGATACGCAGTATTTT. V and J are TRBV7-2 and TRBJ2-3; D unresolved. V was clipped by 5 bases and J by 5 bases, with 14 bases between them. Germline loops: CDR1 SGHTA, CDR2 FQGNSA. The CDR3 has 14 amino acids.

This clonotype was seen ten or more times. The V call is TRBV7-9, the J call TRBJ2-1; 8 nucleotides match TRBD2. Looked up from germline, CDR1 is SEHNR and CDR2 is FQNEAQ (reference sequence). This CDR3 region has 14 residues. After removal of 8 bases from V and 5 bases from J, the junction contained 8 bases not matched to a gene. CDR3 sequence reads: CASPPGLDHNEQFF. CDR3 nucleotide sequence: TGTGCCAGCCCCCCGGGACTAGACCACAATGAGCAGTTCTTC.

This clonotype came up a few times. The rearrangement links TRBV7-9 to TRBJ1-1; TRBD1 aligns across 7 bases. This CDR3 is built from 13 residues. The ends lost 10 bases at V and 3 bases at J; junction bases unmatched: 8. Germline V gene lookup returns CDR1 SEHNR and CDR2 FQNEAQ (reference sequence). CDR3 sequence: CATPRTGDTEAFF. CDR3 bases: TGTGCCACCCCCAGGACAGGCGACACTGAAGCTTTCTTT.

This clonotype was counted many times. The chain is built from TRBV19 and TRBJ1-5; D is uncertain. Trimming took 6 bases from V and 7 from J, leaving 10 bases between them. The CDR3 is made up of 12 amino acids. The V gene's germline CDR1 is LNHDA and CDR2 SQIVND (reference sequence). CDR3 loop: CASSLVQQPQHF. As DNA, the CDR3 is TGTGCCAGTAGCCTAGTACAGCAGCCCCAGCATTTT.

This clonotype has a count of ten or more. This chain uses TRBV29-1 with TRBJ2-5, with 11 bases aligning to TRBD1. Germline trimming cut 5 bases from V and 6 bases from J; bases unmatched to any gene: 5. Per germline, CDR1 SQVTM and CDR2 ANQGSEA. The CDR3 is 13 residues long. CDR3 sequence: CSVFWTGGKTQYF. CDR3 nucleotides: TGCAGCGTTTTCTGGACAGGGGGCAAGACCCAGTACTTC.

This clonotype was seen many times. The chain employs TRBV7-8 and TRBJ1-4; TRBD1 agrees at 8 bases. This CDR3 region has 17 residues. Germline V lookup: CDR1 SGHVS, CDR2 FQNEAQ. V lost 0 bases, J lost 3 bases, and 6 bases stayed unmatched. The CDR3 bases are TGTGCCAGCAGCTTAGCGAGACAGGGGAATCCTAATGAAAAACTGTTTTTT. It codes for CASSLARQGNPNEKLFF.

This clonotype has ten or more counts. This rearrangement joins TRBV14 to TRBJ1-1; no clear D. CDR3 length: 13 residues. V was pared by 1 base and J by 3 bases, with 6 bases between. Germline-derived CDR1 and CDR2 are SGHDN and FVKESK. As DNA, the CDR3 is TGTGCCAGCAGCCAAGCGGGATACACTGAAGCTTTCTTT. Its translation: CASSQAGYTEAFF.

This clonotype was detected a few times. CDR3 DNA sequence: TGTGCCAGCAGTTTGGGAGGGTCGGACCTCACAGATACGCAGTATTTT. Its translation: CASSLGGSDLTDTQYF. The chain links TRBV28 to TRBJ2-3, with TRBD2 matching over 7 bases. The CDR3 consists of 16 residues. CDR1 MDHEN and CDR2 SYDVKM come from the germline V gene. After removal of 3 bases from V and 2 bases from J, the junction contained 8 bases not matched to a gene.

This clonotype was observed at least ten times. The chain employs TRBV12-3 or TRBV12-4 and TRBJ2-5, with D possibly matching TRBD1 (6 bases). V was pared by 5 bases and J by 7 bases, with 14 bases between. The CDR3 totals 13 residues. The CDR3 sequence is CASSLPEGGTQYF. CDR3 coding DNA: TGTGCCAGCAGTCTTCCCGAAGGGGGGACCCAGTACTTC.

This clonotype appeared once. The chain employs TRBV12-3 or TRBV12-4 and TRBJ2-3; 8 bases map to TRBD2. V lost 5 bases, J lost 5 bases, and 12 bases stayed unmatched. This CDR3 is 16 amino acids long. The CDR3 sequence: CASSPWRGAGGDTQYF. The CDR3, as DNA: TGTGCCAGCAGTCCTTGGCGGGGGGCCGGCGGAGATACGCAGTATTTT.

This clonotype was observed a few times. The CDR3 loop reads CASRAELGGVYGYTF. CDR3 in DNA: TGTGCCAGCAGAGCCGAATTGGGGGGAGTCTATGGCTACACCTTC. V is TRBV2 and J is TRBJ1-2; a weak D match, TRBD1 (5 bases). The V end was cut by 6 bases, the J end by 4 bases, with 18 bases between. In germline, CDR1 is SNHLY, CDR2 FYNNEI. The CDR3 spans 15 residues.

This clonotype was counted a few times. This rearrangement joins TRBV27 to TRBJ2-2; the D call may be TRBD1 or TRBD2 (5 bases each). Trimming shortened V by 6 bases and J by 1 base, and 12 bases separated the two germline ends. Germline lookup yields CDR1 MNHEY and CDR2 SMNVEV (reference sequence). The CDR3 is 15 residues long. The CDR3 here is CASRIGTVNTGELFF. CDR3 coding DNA: TGTGCCAGCAGGATCGGGACGGTGAACACCGGGGAGCTGTTTTTT.

In its sample, this clonotype was seen many times. V gene TRBV5-1 combines with J gene TRBJ1-4; a weak D match, TRBD1 (6 bases). Germline V gene data show CDR1 as SGHRS and CDR2 as YFSETQ. The length of the CDR3 is 16 residues. Trimming stripped 3 bases from V and 7 bases from J, with 19 bases between. Written as DNA, the CDR3 is TGCGCCAGCAGCTCCCTACCAAGGACAGAGGGTGAAAAACTGTTTTTT. Its protein product is CASSSLPRTEGEKLFF.

At least ten counts were recorded for this clonotype. The chain recombines TRBV20-1 with TRBJ1-2, with TRBD1 identical over 7 bases. The V gene's germline CDR1 is DFQATT and CDR2 SNEGSKA (reference sequence). The CDR3 consists of 12 residues. Losses at the gene ends were 5 bases for V and 2 bases for J; bases not matched to a gene: 2. CDR3 loop: CSAGTENYGYTF. The CDR3 region has the DNA TGCAGTGCTGGGACAGAAAACTATGGCTACACCTTC.

The V call is TRBV24-1, the J call TRBJ2-1; D remains unclear. The V end lost 4 bases, the J end lost 7 bases, and 13 bases lay between the germline ends. The V gene's germline CDR1 is KGHDR and CDR2 SFDVKD. The CDR3 covers 14 residues. As DNA, the CDR3 is TGTGCCACCAGTGACCCCTCAAGTTGGAATGAGCAGTTCTTC. Translating gives CATSDPSSWNEQFF.